This paragraph reports one T cell receptor beta chain. This CDR3 comprises 13 residues. Germline CDR1 is SGHNT and CDR2 is YYREEE (reference sequence). The V end was cut by 4 bases, the J end by 4 bases, with 9 bases between. How the authors handled the data: Researchers report that nucleated cell counts were estimated from reference gene primer amplification. The protocol was immunoSEQ multiplex PCR, while the TCRdb copy is restricted to in-frame clones and leaves out a portion. Clone size and the V and J calls come from that table; the DNA yielded D and trimming. The top ten hold 7% to 8% of the sample, which has around 58,000 clones, about 90% seen once. The sample originates from a study of blood T cell repertoires in COVID-19. Study context: The samples span acute and convalescent COVID-19 from the United States, Italy and Spain. T cells, B-cell-depleted T cells, or PBMCs provided the cDNA or gDNA that served as material.

The sample comprised peripheral blood. The chain links TRBV5-4 to TRBJ1-5; the D gene is possibly TRBD1 (5 bases). The origin of this receptor is a woman aged 55-75 years with active or convalescent COVID-19. CDR3 residues: CASSDGGNQPQHF. The DNA of the CDR3 is TGTGCCAGCAGCGACGGGGGGAATCAGCCCCAGCATTTT.